What follows are 10 T cell receptor beta chains derived from one specimen sequenced in a study of cytomegalovirus exposure and HLA in healthy donors. Amplification used 60 Vbeta primers and 13 Jbeta primers. Sequencing was performed with immunoSEQ multiplex PCR; in TCRdb, only in-frame clones are kept and a portion is missing. Seen here are about 140,000 clones, 70% to 85% observed once, and the top ten hold roughly 1.9%. The sample consisted of PBMCs. All receptors derive from a woman aged 40 to 55 in good health and CMV-seronegative.

This clone was seen once. This sequence joins TRBV4-3 and TRBJ2-7; tentatively, D is TRBD2 (5 bases). Germline V CDR1 and CDR2: LGHNA, YSLEER. This CDR3 comprises 17 residues. Trimming cost V 0 bases and J 6 bases, with 21 bases left between them. The DNA of the CDR3 is TGCGCCAGCAGCCAAGATTCTCGGGTCGGGCTAGCAGGCGAGCAGTACTTC. Encoded protein: CASSQDSRVGLAGEQYF.

The chain has TRBV5-1 and TRBJ2-3, with 7 nucleotides matching TRBD2. The ends lost 0 bases at V and 4 bases at J; junction bases unmatched: 5. In germline, CDR1 is SGHRS, CDR2 YFSETQ. The CDR3 sequence is 15 residues long. CDR3 coding DNA: TGCGCCAGCAGCTTGGGGGCTGCGGGGGCAGATACGCAGTATTTT. Protein product: CASSLGAAGADTQYF.

This clone was detected only once. The CDR3 DNA reads as TGTGCCTCAGTGAGAGGATCGGGACTAACCTACAATGAGCAGTTCTTC. It translates to CASVRGSGLTYNEQFF. The rearrangement uses TRBV13 and TRBJ2-1, with 7 bases that match TRBD2. V dropped 11 bases and J dropped 2; count of bases not matched to a gene: 15. The germline gives CDR1 PRHDT, CDR2 FYEKMQ (reference sequence). The length of the CDR3 is 16 residues.

The V and J genes are TRBV4-2 and TRBJ1-4; D ambiguous. The CDR3 contains 14 residues. The germline V gene has CDR1 LGHNA and CDR2 YNFKEQ. V was trimmed by 1 base and J by 5 bases, leaving 8 bases between them. Here the CDR3 reads CASSQGAFNEKLFF. CDR3 bases: TGTGCCAGCAGCCAAGGGGCTTTCAATGAAAAACTGTTTTTT.

J is TRBJ2-1 and V is TRBV21-1; the DNA was not compared with TRBD2, the D call given in the table. TRBV21-1 represents a pseudogene. The CDR3 spans 15 residues. The CDR3 sequence is CASSAGLAGNNEQFF. The CDR3, as DNA: TGTGCCAGCAGTGCAGGACTAGCGGGGAACAATGAGCAGTTCTTC.

The chain carries TRBV5-1 and TRBJ1-5; 7 nucleotides align to TRBD1. Germline V gene data show CDR1 as SGHRS and CDR2 as YFSETQ. The CDR3 length is 13 residues. With 4 bases clipped from V and 5 bases from J, the junction kept 3 bases outside the gene matches. The CDR3, as DNA: TGCGCCAGCAGCGTTCAGGGGGATCAGCCCCAGCATTTT. Translation gives CASSVQGDQPQHF.

The V gene is TRBV27, the J gene TRBJ2-2; possibly TRBD2 for D (5 bases). The V end lost 1 base, the J end lost 3 bases, and 9 bases lay between the germline ends. Germline V gene lookup returns CDR1 MNHEY and CDR2 SMNVEV (reference sequence). This CDR3 is built from 15 residues. CDR3 nucleotides: TGTGCCAGCAGTTTATTTGGGAGTGACACCGGGGAGCTGTTTTTT. Protein sequence: CASSLFGSDTGELFF.

The chain links TRBV27 to TRBJ2-3; TRBD2 matches at 13 bases. Germline assignment: CDR1 MNHEY and CDR2 SMNVEV (reference sequence). V was clipped by 6 bases and J by 3 bases; unmatched bases: 12. This CDR3 contains 18 residues. The CDR3 sequence: CASSTFRTSGRGTDTQYF. DNA for the CDR3: TGTGCCAGCAGCACGTTTAGGACTAGCGGGAGAGGGACAGATACGCAGTATTTT.

Worth noting for this clone: Because the CDR3 is missing its conserved closing phenylalanine or tryptophan, this is likely a read error. The chain couples TRBV5-5 to TRBJ1-1; 11 positions agree with TRBD1. This CDR3 spans 18 amino acids. V lost 2 bases and J lost 3; bases outside the gene matches: 12. Germline V gene data show CDR1 as SGHKS and CDR2 as YYEKEE (reference sequence). This CDR3 reads CASSFLSPGQGVHTEAFS. CDR3 DNA sequence: TGTGCCAGCAGCTTCCTGTCTCCGGGACAGGGGGTTCACACTGAAGCTTTCTCT.

The rearrangement links TRBV7-3 to TRBJ2-7, with D possibly matching TRBD1 (5 bases). This CDR3 region has 14 residues. CDR1 SGHTA and CDR2 FQGTGA come from the germline V gene. Trimming left V 5 bases short and J 6 bases short, with 17 bases between. The chain's CDR3 is CASSSRAGLSEQYF. CDR3 DNA: TGTGCCAGCAGCAGCCGGGCAGGGCTCAGCGAGCAGTACTTC.